This T cell receptor (beta chain) is from a study of radiotherapy plus CTLA-4 blockade in lung cancer. Study-level results: Early blood T cell clone dynamics, with interferon-beta, were reported to best predict response. An expansion of tumor-derived TCR clones occurred in blood after radiotherapy plus ipilimumab.

Points on this clone: Its specificity is not known.

This CDR3 contains 13 residues. Germline CDR1 MGHDK, CDR2 SYGVNS. V was cut by 4 bases and J by 7 bases, with 11 bases left in between. Produced via immunoSEQ multiplex PCR; TCRdb's table is partial and in-frame only. The data hold roughly 92,000 clones, with around 86% observed a single time. The V gene is TRBV25-1, the J gene TRBJ2-1; D unresolved. The TCR originated in a human donor with non-small cell lung cancer who had a partial response to radiotherapy plus ipilimumab. The sample here was peripheral blood, taken from a patient treated with radiotherapy plus ipilimumab. The CDR3 DNA reads TGTGCCAGCAGTGCGACAACGCCTAATGAGCAGTTCTTC. As protein: CASSATTPNEQFF.